This is a list of T cell receptor beta chains from one sample in a study of shared clonotypes between healthy human individuals. Some clones are missing from TCRdb's copy, which holds only in-frame ones; the method was immunoSEQ multiplex PCR. The sample holds fewer than 600,000 clones, around 77% seen once. Sequencing input: PBMCs. The receptors were gathered from a middle-aged woman in good health. Some clones in this sample may be carry-over from other donors' samples. Each CDR3 is given with its conserved first and last residue. A D gene is named only where the DNA matches it firmly. Not all rows give a size; the values are once, few, many and, for expanded clones, a class.

. | TRBJ1-5 | . | TRBV5-6 | TGTGCCAGCAGCTTTAGAGGGCTCGGGCCCCAGCATTTT | CASSFRGLGPQHF
. | TRBJ1-5 | . | TRBV19 | TGTGCCAGTAAGGGCGCGCTTAGCAATCAGCCCCAGCATTTT | CASKGALSNQPQHF
. | TRBJ2-3 | . | TRBV5-1 | TGCGCCAGCAGCTTGGATTCGGCCGGAACCACAGATACGCAGTATTTT | CASSLDSAGTTDTQYF
TRBD2 | TRBJ2-2 | . | TRBV19 | TGTGCCACTAGCGGGAGCCACACCGGGGAGCTGTTTTTT | CATSGSHTGELFF
TRBD2 | TRBJ2-1 | . | TRBV7-2 | TGTGCCAGCAGCTTACAGCTAGCGGGAGCCGACAATGAGCAGTTCTTC | CASSLQLAGADNEQFF
TRBD2 | TRBJ2-5 | . | TRBV19 | TGTGCCAGTAGAGGGACTAGCGGGCCGCAAGAGACCCAGTACTTC | CASRGTSGPQETQYF
. | TRBJ2-3 | . | TRBV7-2 | TGTGCCAGCAGTTCGCTTGGGGGGCCCTGGAGCACAGATACGCAGTATTTT | CASSSLGGPWSTDTQYF
TRBD1 | TRBJ2-3 | . | TRBV2 | TGTGCCAGCACCCTGAACCGGGACAGGGGGACAGATACGCAGTATTTT | CASTLNRDRGTDTQYF
TRBD2 | TRBJ2-5 | . | TRBV30 | TGTGCCTGGAGTATTACTAGCGGGAGGCTAAAGACCCAGTACTTC | CAWSITSGRLKTQYF
. | TRBJ2-5 | . | TRBV18 | TGTGCCAGCTCACTAAGTAGCCCTCAAGAGACCCAGTACTTC | CASSLSSPQETQYF
. | TRBJ1-4 | few | TRBV29-1 | TGCAGCGTTGGGAAGACGGCCTTGGGTGAAAAACTGTTTTTT | CSVGKTALGEKLFF
. | TRBJ1-1 | many | TRBV19 | TGTGCCAGTAGTACCCCAGGGCTGAACACTGAAGCTTTCTTT | CASSTPGLNTEAFF
TRBD1 | TRBJ1-1 | . | TRBV18 | TGTGCCAGCTCACCATCGACAGGGGGCACAAACACTGAAGCTTTCTTT | CASSPSTGGTNTEAFF
. | TRBJ1-2 | . | TRBV2 | TGTGCCAGCACCCCGCGACAGCTCTATGGCTACACCTTC | CASTPRQLYGYTF
. | TRBJ1-2 | . | TRBV4-2 | TGTGCCAGCAGCCAGGGCAGTACAGGGCGGCCTGGCTACACCTTC | CASSQGSTGRPGYTF
. | TRBJ2-5 | . | TRBV6-6 | TGTGCCAGCAGCGGATTGGGGGGCGGGGAGACCCAGTACTTC | CASSGLGGGETQYF
. | TRBJ2-1 | . | TRBV6-5 | TGTGCCAGCAGTTACGGTCAGGGTCCAAACAATGAGCAGTTCTTC | CASSYGQGPNNEQFF
. | TRBJ1-1 | . | TRBV5-4 | TGTGCCAGCAGCGTAGTGAACACTGAAGCTTTCTTT | CASSVVNTEAFF
. | TRBJ1-1 | . | TRBV6-1 | TGTGCCAGCAGTGCACTCTCGGGTGGAAGCACTGAAGCTTTCTTT | CASSALSGGSTEAFF
TRBD1 | TRBJ2-3 | . | TRBV5-1 | TGCGCCAGCAGCCTAATCCCGGGACAGGGGTCGAGCACAGATACGCAGTATTTT | CASSLIPGQGSSTDTQYF
TRBD1 | TRBJ1-1 | . | TRBV28 | TGTGCCAGCAGTCCTCAGGGGGCCCTGCCGAACACTGAAGCTTTCTTT | CASSPQGALPNTEAFF
. | TRBJ1-5 | . | TRBV30 | TGTGCCTGGAGAGCACACTCCGGGACTTTCGGCAATCAGCCCCAGCATTTT | CAWRAHSGTFGNQPQHF
TRBD2 | TRBJ2-1 | . | TRBV9 | TGTGCCAGCAGCGTAGCTGGACTAGCGGGAGGCACCTACAATGAGCAGTTCTTC | CASSVAGLAGGTYNEQFF
. | TRBJ2-2 | . | TRBV28 | TGTGCCAGCAAGACAGGCGATACGAACACCGGGGAGCTGTTTTTT | CASKTGDTNTGELFF
. | TRBJ2-7 | . | TRBV9 | TGTGCCAGCAGCAGAACAGGGATGGAAACCTCCTACGAGCAGTACTTC | CASSRTGMETSYEQYF
. | TRBJ2-5 | . | TRBV5-1 | TGCGCCAGCAGCTTGGGGCAGGACCAAGAGACCCAGTACTTC | CASSLGQDQETQYF
TRBD2 | TRBJ2-7 | . | TRBV29-1 | TGCAGCGTTGAAGGGACAGAGGGAGCGGGAGAAAGTTGGTTGAAGGGCGAGCAGTACTTC | CSVEGTEGAGESWLKGEQYF
. | TRBJ1-2 | . | TRBV6-5 | TGTGCCAGCAGTTACTCTGGACAGAGCTATGGCTACACCTTC | CASSYSGQSYGYTF